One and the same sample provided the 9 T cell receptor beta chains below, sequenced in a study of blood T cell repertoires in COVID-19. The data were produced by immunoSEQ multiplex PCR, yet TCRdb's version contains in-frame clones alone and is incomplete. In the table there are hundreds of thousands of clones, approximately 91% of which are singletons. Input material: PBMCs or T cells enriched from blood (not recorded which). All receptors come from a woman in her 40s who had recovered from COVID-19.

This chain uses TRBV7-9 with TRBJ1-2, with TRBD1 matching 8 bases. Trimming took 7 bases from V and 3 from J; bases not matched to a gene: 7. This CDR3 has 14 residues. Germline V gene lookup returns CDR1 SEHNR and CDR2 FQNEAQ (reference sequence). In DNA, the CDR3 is TGTGCCAGCATCATTCTGACAGGGGACTATGGCTACACCTTC. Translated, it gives CASIILTGDYGYTF. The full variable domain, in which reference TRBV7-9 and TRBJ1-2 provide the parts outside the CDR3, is DTGVSQNPRHKITKRGQNVTFRCDPISEHNRLYWYRQTLGQGPEFLTYFQNEAQLEKSRLLSDRFSAERPKGSFSTLEIQRTEQGDSAMYLCASIILTGDYGYTFGSGTRLTVV.

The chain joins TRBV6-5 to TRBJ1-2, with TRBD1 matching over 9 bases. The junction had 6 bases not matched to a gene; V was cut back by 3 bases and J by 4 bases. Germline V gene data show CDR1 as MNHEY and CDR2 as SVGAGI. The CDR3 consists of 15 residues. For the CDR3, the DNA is TGTGCCAGCAGTTATCGGGGGGACAGGGTCTATGGCTACACCTTC. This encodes CASSYRGDRVYGYTF.

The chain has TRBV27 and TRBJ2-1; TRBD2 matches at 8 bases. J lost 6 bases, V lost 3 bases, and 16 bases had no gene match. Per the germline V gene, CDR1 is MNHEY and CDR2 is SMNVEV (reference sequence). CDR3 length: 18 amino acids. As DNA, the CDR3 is TGTGCCAGCAGTTTGGGGCGGTTCGGGACTAGGTCTTTCAATGAGCAGTTCTTC. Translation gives CASSLGRFGTRSFNEQFF.

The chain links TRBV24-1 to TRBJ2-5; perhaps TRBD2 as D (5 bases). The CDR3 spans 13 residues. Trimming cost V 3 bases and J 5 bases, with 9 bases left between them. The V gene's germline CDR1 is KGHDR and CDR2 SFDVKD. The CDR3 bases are TGTGCCACCAGTGATGAGGGAAGGGAGACCCAGTACTTC. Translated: CATSDEGRETQYF.

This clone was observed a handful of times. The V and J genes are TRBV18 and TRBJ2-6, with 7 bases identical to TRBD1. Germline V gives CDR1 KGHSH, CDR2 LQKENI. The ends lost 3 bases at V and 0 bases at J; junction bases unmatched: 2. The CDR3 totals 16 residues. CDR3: CASSPGQLSGANVLTF. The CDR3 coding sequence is TGTGCCAGCTCACCGGGACAGCTCTCTGGGGCCAACGTCCTGACTTTC.

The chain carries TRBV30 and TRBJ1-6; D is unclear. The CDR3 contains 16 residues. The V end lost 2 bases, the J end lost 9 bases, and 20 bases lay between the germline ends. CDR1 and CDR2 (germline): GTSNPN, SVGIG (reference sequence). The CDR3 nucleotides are TGTGCCTGGAGTCCACTCACCCCGGGATCCTTTTCACCCCTCCACTTT. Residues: CAWSPLTPGSFSPLHF. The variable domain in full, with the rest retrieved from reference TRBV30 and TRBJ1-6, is SQTIHQWPATLVQPVGSPLSLECTVEGTSNPNLYWYRQAAGRGLQLLFYSVGIGQISSEVPQNLSASRPQDRQFILSSKKLLLSDSGFYLCAWSPLTPGSFSPLHFGNGTRLTVT.

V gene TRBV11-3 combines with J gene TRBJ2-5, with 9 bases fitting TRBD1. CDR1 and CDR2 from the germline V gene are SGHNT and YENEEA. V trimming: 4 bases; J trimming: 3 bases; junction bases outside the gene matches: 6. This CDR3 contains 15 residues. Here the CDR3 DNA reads TGTGCCAGCAGCTATTTACAGGGGGCTGAAGAGACCCAGTACTTC. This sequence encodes CASSYLQGAEETQYF. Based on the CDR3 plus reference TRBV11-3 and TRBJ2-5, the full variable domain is EAGVVQSPRYKIIEKKQPVAFWCNPISGHNTLYWYLQNLGQGPELLIRYENEEAVDDSQLPKDRFSAERLKGVDSTLKIQPAELGDSAVYLCASSYLQGAEETQYFGPGTRLLVL.

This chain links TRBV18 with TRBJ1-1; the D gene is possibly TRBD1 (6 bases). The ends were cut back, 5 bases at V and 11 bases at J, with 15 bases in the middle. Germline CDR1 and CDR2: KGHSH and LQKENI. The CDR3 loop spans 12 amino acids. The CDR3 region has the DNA TGTGCCAGCTCAGATCAGGGGACGTGGGCTTTCTTT. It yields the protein CASSDQGTWAFF.

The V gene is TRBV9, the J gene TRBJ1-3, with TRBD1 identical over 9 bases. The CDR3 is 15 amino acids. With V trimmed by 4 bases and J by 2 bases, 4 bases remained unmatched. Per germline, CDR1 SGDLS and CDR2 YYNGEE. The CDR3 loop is CASSPRTGAGNTIYF. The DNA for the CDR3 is TGTGCCAGCAGCCCCCGGACAGGGGCTGGAAACACCATATATTTT.